This paragraph reports one TCR beta chain. Its cognate antigen is unknown. Libraries were prepared by immunoSEQ multiplex PCR; TCRdb keeps only in-frame clonotypes and omits some of them. Here the sample spans approximately 190,000 clones, more than 75% being singletons. Trimming shortened V by 6 bases and J by 3 bases, and 18 bases separated the two germline ends. The CDR3 runs 16 residues. The germline V gene encodes CDR1 SGHDT and CDR2 YYEEEE. These data belong to a study of T cell responses to AZD1222 COVID-19 vaccine. Study observations and caveats: The breadth and depth of Spike-specific TCRs increased once two AZD1222 doses had been given. Repertoire samples came only from after the peak T cell response. White British ancestry dominated among donors, who included more females, and clonal diversity was possibly underestimated.

The clonotype originates from an adult in good health. The rearrangement uses TRBV5-6 and TRBJ1-4, with D perhaps TRBD1 (5 bases). This sample comprised peripheral blood, obtained on day 0 of MenACWY control vaccination. The CDR3 is CASTLTPGAANEKLFF. In DNA form, the CDR3 reads TGTGCCAGCACCCTGACCCCCGGGGCTGCTAATGAAAAACTGTTTTTT.